Listed here is a single T cell receptor beta chain. Its target antigen remains unknown. No base quality values were provided; no much bigger clone lies one nucleotide off. The data are from a study of technical replicates of blood from a handful of donors (TCRdb year 2017). The method was the immunoSEQ multiplex PCR assay. TCRdb provides this immuneACCESS table in a form limited to in-frame rearrangements. Some clones are lacking; in checked studies, under half of them reflect an unresolved V gene, and why the rest are absent is not known. Within this sample are 59,000 or so clones, with just over 90% of them counted one time only. The ten largest clonotypes hold around 4.2% of the sample. The CDR3 has 13 amino acids, counting the end cysteine and phenylalanine. Only the CDR3 portion is preserved as DNA: 39 bases, with reading frame beginning at the first base. V loses 3 bases of germline sequence and J loses 0 bases, and the interval between the two ends is 6 bases. The germline V gene specifies SGHDT as CDR1 and YYEEEE as CDR2.

The rearrangement combines TRBV5-6 with TRBJ2-5; TRBD2 is possibly the D segment (5 matching bases). Material for sequencing was PBMCs. The TCR originated in a human donor in good health. Some clones in this sample may be carry-over from other donors' samples. The CDR3 protein is CASSWTYQETQYF. The DNA sequence is as follows: TGTGCCAGCAGCTGGACTTACCAAGAGACCCAGTACTTC.